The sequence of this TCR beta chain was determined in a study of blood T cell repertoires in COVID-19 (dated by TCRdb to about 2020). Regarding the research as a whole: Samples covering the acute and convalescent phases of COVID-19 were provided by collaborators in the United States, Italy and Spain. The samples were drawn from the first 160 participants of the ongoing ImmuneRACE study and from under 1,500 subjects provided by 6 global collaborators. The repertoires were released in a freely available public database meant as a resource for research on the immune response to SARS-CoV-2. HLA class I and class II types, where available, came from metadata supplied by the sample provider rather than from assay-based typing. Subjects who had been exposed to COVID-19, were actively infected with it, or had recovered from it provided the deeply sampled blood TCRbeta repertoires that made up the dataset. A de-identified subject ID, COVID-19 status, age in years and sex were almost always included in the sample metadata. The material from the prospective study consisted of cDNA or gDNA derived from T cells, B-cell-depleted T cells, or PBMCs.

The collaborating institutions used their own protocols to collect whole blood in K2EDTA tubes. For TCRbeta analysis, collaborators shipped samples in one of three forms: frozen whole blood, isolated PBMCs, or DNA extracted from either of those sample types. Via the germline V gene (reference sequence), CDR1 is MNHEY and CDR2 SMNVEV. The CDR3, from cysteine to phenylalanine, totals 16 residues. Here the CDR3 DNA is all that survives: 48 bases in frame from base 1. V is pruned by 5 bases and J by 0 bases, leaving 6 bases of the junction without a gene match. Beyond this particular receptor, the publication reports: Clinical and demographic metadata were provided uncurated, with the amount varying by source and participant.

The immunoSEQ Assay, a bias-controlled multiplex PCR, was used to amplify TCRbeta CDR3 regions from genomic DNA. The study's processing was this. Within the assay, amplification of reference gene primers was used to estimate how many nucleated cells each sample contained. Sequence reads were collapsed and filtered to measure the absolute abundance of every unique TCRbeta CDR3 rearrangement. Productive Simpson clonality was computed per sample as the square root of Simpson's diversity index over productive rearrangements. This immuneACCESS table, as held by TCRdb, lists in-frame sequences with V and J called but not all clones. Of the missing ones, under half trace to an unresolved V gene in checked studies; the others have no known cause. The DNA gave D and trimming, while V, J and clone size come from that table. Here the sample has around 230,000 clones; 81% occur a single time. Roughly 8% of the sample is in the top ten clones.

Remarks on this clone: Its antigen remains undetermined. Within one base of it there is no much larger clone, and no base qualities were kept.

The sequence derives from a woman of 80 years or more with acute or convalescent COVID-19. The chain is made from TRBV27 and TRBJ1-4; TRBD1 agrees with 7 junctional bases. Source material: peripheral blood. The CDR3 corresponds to CASSPYTGATNEKLFF. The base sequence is TGTGCCAGCAGTCCTTATACAGGGGCAACTAATGAAAAACTGTTTTTT.